This T cell receptor beta chain was obtained from a study of blood T cells in healthy people across ages (dated by TCRdb to 2013 to 2016). At the level of the whole study: In model experiments, template switching captured roughly one uniquely barcoded TCR beta cDNA molecule for every two T cells. The study measured age-related changes in TCR beta repertoire diversity using deep sequencing normalized with unique cDNA molecular identifiers. Four age groups were formed from the donors: young (average approximately 15 years), middle-aged (less than 40), aged (about 68) and long-lived (more than 75). Donors of different ages were randomly distributed across sequencing lanes to avoid experimental bias. The study analyzed two additional independent replicas of 1 million unique cDNA reads from the same blood draw for two donors, one aged 18 to 29 and one aged 80 or older. Findings and caveats that apply to the study as a whole: Because profiling used bulk unsorted PBMCs, naive and antigen-experienced compartments could not be compared conclusively. Observed TCR beta diversity per million T cells fell roughly linearly with age, and a significant reduction was already apparent by age around 40. A strong correlation was found between observed TCR beta diversity and the percentage of naive T cells measured by flow cytometry. Estimates of total diversity based on one million sequenced T cells were regarded as lower bounds and as underestimates. Because donor CMV infection status was unknown, age-related changes in expanded clonotypes were potentially confounded. Compared with the aged group, more naive CD4+ T cells, fewer expanded clones and increased TCR diversity were shown by the long-lived group, suggesting age selection.

CDR3 length: 14 amino acids, cysteine to phenylalanine. Here the CDR3 DNA is all that survives: 42 bases in frame from base 1. The germline ends are 14 bases apart after V is trimmed by 3 bases and J by 5 bases. Sequences MDHEN (CDR1) and SYDVKM (CDR2) are obtained from the germline V gene. The roughly 39 donors, aged 6 to 90 years, were systemically healthy Caucasian individuals from Russia. Approximately 9.3 milliliters of peripheral blood were collected from each donor into EDTA-treated Vacutainer tubes. Ficoll-Paque density-gradient centrifugation was used to isolate PBMCs, with at least 7 million per sample. Total RNA was extracted from PBMCs with Trizol reagent, with at least 5 micrograms obtained per sample. Naive CD45RAhigh/CD27high T cell percentages were measured by flow cytometry on a PBMC aliquot from every donor. As to this clonotype: The antigen this receptor binds is unknown. Base qualities are not provided; no much larger clone lies one nucleotide away.

The method was 5' RACE. Data came from an Illumina HiSeq 2500. A second PCR of about 7 to 12 cycles was run with a J-beta primer mix and a sample-barcoded 5' primer. A template-switch 5' adaptor carrying 12 random nucleotides introduced a unique molecular identifier onto each TCR beta cDNA molecule. Each sample yielded at least 2.5 million CDR3-containing paired-end reads. First-strand cDNA was synthesized from all RNA with the Mint cDNA synthesis kit, primed by a TRBC-specific oligonucleotide. Following uracil-DNA glycosylase treatment, all cDNA underwent a first 18-cycle PCR with the universal primers M1SS and BC2_uni_R. On the authors' methods: Normalization of each sample was performed by random selection of 1 million high-quality reads, each carrying a distinct molecular identifier. Reads with shared molecular identifiers were discarded instead of being binned into consensus sequences. MiTCR, with a Q25 quality threshold and the strictest error-elimination algorithm, was used for CDR3 identification, clonotype clustering and error correction. A nonparametric unseen species model using Euler transformation provided a lower-bound estimate of total TCR beta diversity. TCRdb redid the processing of the public reads, applying fastp at Q25 and MiXCR, and retained in-frame beta chains. Records with the same CDR3 protein are collapsed into one entry carrying the most frequent genes and DNA. V and J calls and clone size were set by TCRdb, not the authors. This sample gives 890,000 or so distinct CDR3 sequences in total; about 59% of them show up just once. The ten top clones hold about 30% of the sample.

Material: blood. The source is a man aged 25 to 45 in good health. Recombination connected TRBV28 to TRBJ2-7; the D gene is perhaps TRBD1, from 6 matching bases. The DNA is as follows: TGTGCCAGCAGTTTCCCCGACAGGTTGAACGAGCAGTACTTC. Translated, it gives CASSFPDRLNEQYF.